These T cell receptor beta chains were read from a single sample in a study of blood T cells in healthy people across ages. MiXCR was run by TCRdb on the 5' RACE reads, yielding one entry per CDR3 protein. The sample includes hundreds of thousands of distinct CDR3 sequences, around 62% seen only once; the top ten take 25% to 35%. Source material: blood. The receptors stem from a young man in good health. Each CDR3 is given with its conserved first and last residue. Each record gives: CDR3 length, D gene, V gene, J gene, CDR3 protein. D genes are given only for firm matches.

cdr3_length: 15
d_call: TRBD1
v_call: TRBV12-3/TRBV12-4
j_call: TRBJ2-5
cdr3_aa: CASSLGQGSRETQYF

cdr3_length: 14
d_call: .
v_call: TRBV27
j_call: TRBJ2-5
cdr3_aa: CASSLSLQRETQYF

cdr3_length: 16
d_call: .
v_call: TRBV28
j_call: TRBJ2-3
cdr3_aa: CASSEGKVSITDTQYF

cdr3_length: 15
d_call: .
v_call: TRBV7-6
j_call: TRBJ1-4
cdr3_aa: CASSVTGSTNEKLFF

cdr3_length: 16
d_call: .
v_call: TRBV7-2
j_call: TRBJ1-1
cdr3_aa: CASSLDGGALNTEAFF

cdr3_length: 12
d_call: TRBD2
v_call: TRBV4-2
j_call: TRBJ2-1
cdr3_aa: CATGGGSDEQFF

cdr3_length: 14
d_call: .
v_call: TRBV28
j_call: TRBJ2-7
cdr3_aa: CAGSSSDRSYEQYF

cdr3_length: 13
d_call: .
v_call: TRBV20-1
j_call: TRBJ1-6
cdr3_aa: CSATGTSNSPLHF

cdr3_length: 16
d_call: TRBD2
v_call: TRBV7-3
j_call: TRBJ2-3
cdr3_aa: CASSLLAGGPGDTQYF

cdr3_length: 17
d_call: .
v_call: TRBV7-2
j_call: TRBJ2-6
cdr3_aa: CASSTQISGEGANVLTF

cdr3_length: 15
d_call: .
v_call: TRBV10-3
j_call: TRBJ2-1
cdr3_aa: CAISESKGWKDEQFF

cdr3_length: 12
d_call: .
v_call: TRBV20-1
j_call: TRBJ1-2
cdr3_aa: CSVRDNNYGYTF

cdr3_length: 16
d_call: .
v_call: TRBV27
j_call: .
cdr3_aa: CASSSSPGLRGETQYF

cdr3_length: 15
d_call: .
v_call: TRBV7-3
j_call: TRBJ1-5
cdr3_aa: CASSALRAGNQPQHF

cdr3_length: 14
d_call: TRBD2
v_call: TRBV20-1
j_call: TRBJ2-1
cdr3_aa: CSATRTSGQETQFF

cdr3_length: 12
d_call: .
v_call: TRBV29-1
j_call: TRBJ1-5
cdr3_aa: CSVGGSNQPQHF

cdr3_length: 15
d_call: TRBD2
v_call: TRBV29-1
j_call: TRBJ2-5
cdr3_aa: CSTITGTSGQETQYF

cdr3_length: 13
d_call: .
v_call: TRBV6-6
j_call: TRBJ2-1
cdr3_aa: CASSPRHVDEQFF

cdr3_length: 12
d_call: TRBD1
v_call: TRBV12-3/TRBV12-4
j_call: TRBJ1-1
cdr3_aa: CASSLRQGRTFF

cdr3_length: 14
d_call: .
v_call: TRBV6-1
j_call: TRBJ2-7
cdr3_aa: CASSEITGLYEQYF

cdr3_length: 15
d_call: .
v_call: TRBV25-1
j_call: TRBJ2-2
cdr3_aa: CASSEVGRNTGELFF

cdr3_length: 15
d_call: .
v_call: TRBV28
j_call: TRBJ2-7
cdr3_aa: CASSLWQISSYEQYF

cdr3_length: 15
d_call: .
v_call: TRBV7-9
j_call: TRBJ2-3
cdr3_aa: CASRTRQAYTDTQYF

cdr3_length: 15
d_call: .
v_call: TRBV9
j_call: TRBJ2-2
cdr3_aa: CASRGTTDNTGELFF

cdr3_length: 15
d_call: TRBD2
v_call: TRBV9
j_call: .
cdr3_aa: CASGPGTSLFYEQYF

cdr3_length: 17
d_call: .
v_call: TRBV5-1
j_call: TRBJ2-7
cdr3_aa: CASSSPAGQTGYGEQYF